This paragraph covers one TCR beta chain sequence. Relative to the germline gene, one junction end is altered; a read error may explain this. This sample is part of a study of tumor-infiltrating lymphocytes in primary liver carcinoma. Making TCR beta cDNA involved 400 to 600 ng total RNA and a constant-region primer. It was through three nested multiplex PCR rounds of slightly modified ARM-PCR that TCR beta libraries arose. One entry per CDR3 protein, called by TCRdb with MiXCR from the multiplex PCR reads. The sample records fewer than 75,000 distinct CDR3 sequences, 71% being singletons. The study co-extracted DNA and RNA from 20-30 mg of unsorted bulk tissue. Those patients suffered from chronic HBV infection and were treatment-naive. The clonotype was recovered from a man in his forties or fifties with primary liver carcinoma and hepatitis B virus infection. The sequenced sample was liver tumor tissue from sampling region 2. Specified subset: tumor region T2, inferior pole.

CDR3 sequence reads: CAISELRDLTNERFF. The CDR3 region has the DNA TGTGCCATCAGTGAGCTAAGGGACTTAACTAATGAGCGGTTTTTC. V and J are TRBV10-3 and TRBJ2-1; maybe TRBD2 (6 bases). The CDR3 is 15 residues long. Germline values: CDR1 ENHRY, CDR2 SYGVKD.